The clone carrying this TCR beta chain has more than one count but fewer than ten. Antigen: not known. This CDR3 contains 13 residues. V dropped 5 bases and J dropped 5 bases, with 12 bases sitting between them. Germline CDR1 reads MNHEY; CDR2 reads SVGEGT. The data belong to a study of spatial heterogeneity in lung cancer. Across the whole study: Among detected sequences, beta-chain ones consistently exceeded alpha-chain ones in number. A unique TCR and UMI combination showed up more than ten times in raw reads, on average.

General study findings and limits: In blood, ubiquitous expanded tumor TCRs appeared more at resection than follow-up.

Indicated time point: sample taken at primary tumor resection. Unsorted whole RNA from tumor, nontumor lung or frozen PBMC underwent sequencing. Individually, TCR cDNA molecules were each labelled with a unique molecular identifier. TCRdb re-analysed the 5' RACE reads in MiXCR, keeping a single row per CDR3 protein. The sample has about 85,000 distinct CDR3 sequences, more than 15% seen once. This chain joins TRBV6-2 or TRBV6-3 and TRBJ2-5; D remains ambiguous. This clonotype was obtained from a male donor with early-stage non-small cell lung cancer. Here the sequenced sample was PBMCs, taken at surgery. The CDR3 is CASSPYEEETQYF. CDR3 bases: TGTGCCAGCAGTCCGTACGAGGAGGAGACCCAGTACTTC.